The 29 T cell receptor beta chains presented below share a single source sample, sequenced in a study of T-cell reconstitution after alpha-beta-depleted transplantation in children. Library preparation (for TCRbeta) was performed with unique molecular identifiers. TCRdb independently ran MiXCR on the PCR reads; one entry per CDR3 protein. The table records a few hundred thousand distinct CDR3 sequences, about 18% of them present only once. Sequencing was performed on PBMCs from the stem cell graft donor, taken from the stem cell graft. Every receptor here comes from a human donor who donated a stem cell graft to a child with acute lymphoblastic leukemia.

This clonotype occurred a few times. The V and J genes are TRBV29-1 and TRBJ1-1, with 7 bases aligning to TRBD1. V lost 5 bases to trimming and J lost 0 bases; unmatched junction nucleotides: 9. This CDR3 spans 15 amino acids. Germline values: CDR1 SQVTM, CDR2 ANQGSEA. The CDR3 spells CSVPPGGILNTEAFF. In DNA form, the CDR3 reads TGCAGCGTTCCGCCAGGGGGGATACTGAACACTGAAGCTTTCTTT.

Only a few counts were recorded for this clonotype. CDR3 amino acids: CASRYGATDTQYF. CDR3 DNA sequence: TGTGCCAGCAGGTACGGGGCCACAGATACGCAGTATTTT. The V and J genes are TRBV7-9 and TRBJ2-3; D possibly matches TRBD1 or TRBD2 (5 bases each). The V end was cut by 6 bases, the J end by 2 bases, with 9 bases between. This CDR3 has 13 residues. Germline assignment: CDR1 SEHNR and CDR2 FQNEAQ (reference sequence). Full variable domain (rest looked up from reference TRBV7-9 and TRBJ2-3): DTGVSQNPRHKITKRGQNVTFRCDPISEHNRLYWYRQTLGQGPEFLTYFQNEAQLEKSRLLSDRFSAERPKGSFSTLEIQRTEQGDSAMYLCASRYGATDTQYFGPGTRLTVL.

This clonotype has only a few counts. The chain couples TRBV20-1 to TRBJ2-3; TRBD2 aligns across 11 bases. CDR1 and CDR2 from the germline V gene are DFQATT and SNEGSKA (reference sequence). Germline trimming cut 5 bases from V and 10 bases from J; bases unmatched to any gene: 14. There are 15 residues in the CDR3. The CDR3 DNA is TGCAGTGCTGACAGACCGGGACTAGCGGCCCCGGCGCAGTATTTT. This sequence encodes CSADRPGLAAPAQYF.

The chain has TRBV7-8 and TRBJ2-5; TRBD1 is a possible D gene (5 bases). This CDR3 comprises 15 residues. Between the trimmed V and J ends, which lost 1 base and 2 bases, there was a span of 11 bases. The germline V gene encodes CDR1 SGHVS and CDR2 FQNEAQ. This CDR3 reads CASSLETANQETQYF. CDR3 sequence (DNA): TGTGCCAGCAGCTTAGAGACAGCCAATCAAGAGACCCAGTACTTC. Looking up the rest from reference TRBV7-8 and TRBJ2-5 gives the full variable domain: GAGVSQSPRYKVAKRGQDVALRCDPISGHVSLFWYQQALGQGPEFLTYFQNEAQLDKSGLPSDRFFAERPEGSVSTLKIQRTQQEDSAVYLCASSLETANQETQYFGPGTRLLVL.

This clonotype was seen only a few times. The rearrangement uses TRBV12-3 or TRBV12-4 and TRBJ1-6; the match to TRBD1 covers 7 bases. This CDR3 has 15 amino acids. Trimming took 4 bases from V and 8 from J; bases not matched to a gene: 8. This CDR3 reads CASSSTTGRDSPLHF. DNA for the CDR3: TGTGCCAGCAGTTCTACGACAGGGAGGGATTCACCCCTCCACTTT.

The rearrangement uses TRBV12-3 or TRBV12-4 and TRBJ2-2; 8 nucleotides agree with TRBD1. CDR3 length: 14 residues. The J segment lost 7 bases and the V segment lost 6 bases, leaving 7 bases of the junction unmatched. The CDR3 protein is CASRNGQGNGELFF. CDR3 nucleotides: TGTGCCAGCAGGAATGGACAGGGCAACGGGGAGCTGTTTTTT.

The chain carries TRBV20-1 and TRBJ2-2, with TRBD2 matching over 8 bases. The germline CDR1 and CDR2 sequences are DFQATT and SNEGSKA (reference sequence). The CDR3 covers 14 residues. J gave up 6 bases and V 5 bases, and 8 bases lay outside the gene matches. CDR3 bases: TGCAGTGCTGAGCGGGAGCGTTTCCCCGGGGAGCTGTTTTTT. Translated, it gives CSAERERFPGELFF.

This clonotype showed up many times. The rearrangement joins TRBV7-9 to TRBJ1-2; no clear D. The CDR3 totals 14 residues. Germline V lookup: CDR1 SEHNR, CDR2 FQNEAQ (reference sequence). Trimming took off 4 bases at V and 2 bases at J, with 11 bases between the two ends. The CDR3 DNA follows: TGTGCCAGCAGCTCCCGGACGGACAACTATGGCTACACCTTC. Translating it yields CASSSRTDNYGYTF.

A few counts support this clonotype. The chain employs TRBV7-8 and TRBJ2-7, with 8 bases identical to TRBD1. The germline V gene encodes CDR1 SGHVS and CDR2 FQNEAQ. With 2 bases clipped from V and 1 base from J, the junction kept 10 bases outside the gene matches. The CDR3 runs 17 residues. This chain's CDR3 is CASSLLGEGQGSYEQYF. For the CDR3, the DNA is TGTGCCAGCAGCTTATTGGGGGAAGGACAGGGATCCTACGAGCAGTACTTC.

This clonotype appeared a few times. The gene calls are TRBV9 and TRBJ2-3; D is uncertain. The CDR3 loop spans 15 amino acids. Germline V gene lookup returns CDR1 SGDLS and CDR2 YYNGEE. V dropped 0 bases and J dropped 0 bases, with 8 bases sitting between them. The CDR3 loop reads CASSVDRFSTDTQYF. CDR3 DNA sequence: TGTGCCAGCAGCGTAGACCGGTTCAGCACAGATACGCAGTATTTT.

V gene TRBV15 combines with J gene TRBJ2-7; TRBD2 matches at 11 bases. CDR3 size: 17 residues. Germline trimming cut 0 bases from V and 3 bases from J; bases unmatched to any gene: 7. Germline values: CDR1 LNHNV, CDR2 YYDKDF (reference sequence). CDR3: CATSRDTSTSGNYEQYF. The CDR3 DNA reads as TGTGCCACCAGCAGAGATACGTCGACTAGCGGGAACTACGAGCAGTACTTC.

The table lists this clonotype with a few counts. V usage is TRBV10-3 and J usage is TRBJ2-7, with a weak D call TRBD2 (5 bases). V gave up 3 bases and J gave up 6 bases, with 15 bases separating them. The germline V gene has CDR1 ENHRY and CDR2 SYGVKD. The CDR3 totals 14 residues. The CDR3 DNA is TGTGCCATCAGTGACACCCTGAGCGGCAGCGAGCAGTACTTC. It encodes CAISDTLSGSEQYF.

This clonotype turned up a few times. The chain joins TRBV7-9 to TRBJ2-7; TRBD2 agrees at 11 bases. The CDR3 is 17 residues long. After removal of 4 bases from V and 0 bases from J, the junction contained 8 bases not matched to a gene. CDR1 and CDR2 (germline): SEHNR, FQNEAQ (reference sequence). The DNA for the CDR3 is TGTGCCAGCAGCTCACAAACTAGCGGGAGACCCTCCTACGAGCAGTACTTC. Translated, it gives CASSSQTSGRPSYEQYF. Full variable domain (outside the CDR3, taken from reference TRBV7-9 and TRBJ2-7): DTGVSQNPRHKITKRGQNVTFRCDPISEHNRLYWYRQTLGQGPEFLTYFQNEAQLEKSRLLSDRFSAERPKGSFSTLEIQRTEQGDSAMYLCASSSQTSGRPSYEQYFGPGTRLTVT.

There are a few counts of this clonotype. The chain combines TRBV9 with TRBJ1-2, with a weak D call TRBD1 (6 bases). This CDR3 comprises 15 residues. Germline values: CDR1 SGDLS, CDR2 YYNGEE. The ends were cut back, 0 bases at V and 0 bases at J, with 9 bases in the middle. The CDR3, as DNA: TGTGCCAGCAGCGTAGCGCAGGGGACTAACTATGGCTACACCTTC. Translation gives CASSVAQGTNYGYTF.

The chain joins TRBV11-3 to TRBJ2-3, with D tentatively TRBD2 (6 bases). Germline-derived CDR1 and CDR2 are SGHNT and YENEEA. V lost 2 bases, J lost 3 bases, and 18 bases lay in between. CDR3 length equals 17 residues. The CDR3 DNA reads TGTGCCAGCAGCTTAAGGACGTCGGGGGTTGAGACAGATACGCAGTATTTT. Protein sequence: CASSLRTSGVETDTQYF.

This clonotype has more than one count but fewer than ten. The chain uses TRBV5-6 and TRBJ1-2; D uncertain. The CDR3 contains 13 residues. Germline CDR1 SGHDT, CDR2 YYEEEE. With 4 bases removed from V and 4 bases from J, the gap between germline ends came to 11 bases. The CDR3 nucleotides read TGTGCCAGCAGCCCTGCCCGGCTCTATGGCTACACCTTC. Protein product: CASSPARLYGYTF. The whole variable domain, filled in from reference TRBV5-6 and TRBJ1-2, reads DAGVTQSPTHLIKTRGQQVTLRCSPKSGHDTVSWYQQALGQGPQFIFQYYEEEERQRGNFPDRFSGHQFPNYSSELNVNALLLGDSALYLCASSPARLYGYTFGSGTRLTVV.

There are a few counts of this clonotype. V gene TRBV10-2 combines with J gene TRBJ2-1, with 14 nucleotides matching TRBD2. J was trimmed by 7 bases and V by 8 bases; bases with no gene match: 4. Germline lookup yields CDR1 WSHSY and CDR2 SAAADI. The CDR3 runs 14 residues. The CDR3 loop reads CASGTSGRRNEQFF. The DNA of the CDR3 is TGCGCCAGCGGGACTAGCGGGAGAAGGAATGAGCAGTTCTTC.

This clonotype turned up a few times. The V call is TRBV27, the J call TRBJ1-2; 7 positions agree with TRBD1. V was clipped by 4 bases and J by 4 bases; unmatched bases: 3. The CDR3 extends over 13 amino acids. Germline values: CDR1 MNHEY, CDR2 SMNVEV (reference sequence). The CDR3 loop reads CASSSTGFYGYTF. In nucleotides, the CDR3 is TGTGCCAGCAGTTCGACAGGGTTCTATGGCTACACCTTC.

The J gene is TRBJ2-5, the V gene TRBV6-1; TRBD2 agrees at 14 bases. The trim removed 5 bases at V and 5 bases at J, leaving 16 bases unmatched. The CDR3 runs to 19 residues. The germline gives CDR1 MNHNS, CDR2 SASEGT. The CDR3 loop is CASSRGTSGSLGKRETQYF. CDR3 nucleotide sequence: TGTGCCAGCAGTCGCGGGACTAGCGGGAGTCTCGGGAAAAGGGAGACCCAGTACTTC.

This clonotype was counted a few times. The chain is built from TRBV20-1 and TRBJ1-1, with 7 positions matching TRBD1. The CDR3 extends over 11 amino acids. CDR1 and CDR2 from the germline V gene are DFQATT and SNEGSKA (reference sequence). DNA of the CDR3: TGCAGCAGGGGGGAGACCACTGAAGCTTTCTTT. Its translation: CSRGETTEAFF.

This clonotype was seen a handful of times. This rearrangement joins TRBV5-4 to TRBJ1-1, with D perhaps TRBD1 (5 bases). CDR3 size: 16 residues. Looked up from germline, CDR1 is SGHNT and CDR2 is YYREEE (reference sequence). Deletions cut 3 bases from V and 0 bases from J, with 15 bases between. Here the CDR3 DNA reads TGTGCCAGCAGCTGGGGGGGTAGGGCGATGAACACTGAAGCTTTCTTT. Amino acids: CASSWGGRAMNTEAFF.

This clonotype was recorded a few times. This chain uses TRBV6-2 or TRBV6-3 with TRBJ2-4; D is tentatively TRBD1 or TRBD2 (7 bases each). Germline lookup yields CDR1 MNHEY and CDR2 SVGEGT. Trimming pared 6 bases from V and 3 bases from J, leaving 15 bases between. This CDR3 is 15 amino acids long. The CDR3 DNA follows: TGTGCCAGCAGCCCGACAGGGAGGGACAAAAACATTCAGTACTTC. Its translation is CASSPTGRDKNIQYF.

This clonotype was detected only a few times. V is TRBV19 and J is TRBJ2-7, with D unresolved. Trimming removed 6 bases at V and 0 bases at J, with 12 bases between. Germline V gene lookup returns CDR1 LNHDA and CDR2 SQIVND (reference sequence). The CDR3 extends over 14 amino acids. CDR3 sequence (DNA): TGTGCCAGTAGGTTAAGCTTTAACTCCTACGAGCAGTACTTC. This codes for CASRLSFNSYEQYF. The full variable domain, completed using reference TRBV19 and TRBJ2-7, is DGGITQSPKYLFRKEGQNVTLSCEQNLNHDAMYWYRQDPGQGLRLIYYSQIVNDFQKGDIAEGYSVSREKKESFPLTVTSAQKNPTAFYLCASRLSFNSYEQYFGPGTRLTVT.

The chain has TRBV20-1 and TRBJ2-1, with D perhaps matching TRBD1 (6 bases). Germline V gene sequence: CDR1 DFQATT, CDR2 SNEGSKA (reference sequence). This CDR3 spans 15 amino acids. V lost 3 bases and J lost 12, with 24 bases in between. This chain's CDR3 is CSARGDVNSLRGQFF. The CDR3 DNA follows: TGCAGTGCTAGGGGTGACGTTAACTCCCTCAGGGGGCAGTTCTTC.

The chain has TRBV12-3 or TRBV12-4 and TRBJ1-1; D is ambiguous. The CDR3 consists of 12 residues. Trimming removed 2 bases at V and 10 bases at J, with 11 bases between. The CDR3 protein is CASSLWEGGAFF. CDR3 bases: TGTGCCAGCAGTTTATGGGAGGGTGGAGCTTTCTTT.

The V gene is TRBV20-1, the J gene TRBJ2-7; 10 nucleotides agree with TRBD2. Germline lookup yields CDR1 DFQATT and CDR2 SNEGSKA (reference sequence). The CDR3 is 13 residues long. The junction had 5 bases not matched to a gene; V was cut back by 6 bases and J by 3 bases. The CDR3 protein is CSAGTSVYYEQYF. In DNA form, the CDR3 reads TGCAGTGCAGGGACTAGCGTTTACTACGAGCAGTACTTC.

This rearrangement joins TRBV5-1 to TRBJ2-7, with 8 bases matching TRBD1. After removal of 0 bases from V and 4 bases from J, the junction contained 3 bases not matched to a gene. Per the germline V gene, CDR1 is SGHRS and CDR2 is YFSETQ. The CDR3 loop spans 14 amino acids. CDR3 sequence (DNA): TGCGCCAGCAGCTTGGTACAGGGGGAATACGAGCAGTACTTC. It codes for CASSLVQGEYEQYF.

This clonotype has only a few counts. This chain connects TRBV29-1 to TRBJ2-7; D might be TRBD1 (5 bases). The CDR3 consists of 15 residues. V dropped 6 bases and J dropped 2 bases, with 20 bases sitting between them. CDR1 is SQVTM, CDR2 ANQGSEA, per germline. DNA of the CDR3: TGCAGCGTGGCCGCAACCCAGGACACAACCTACGAGCAGTACTTC. Translated: CSVAATQDTTYEQYF.

The V and J genes are TRBV20-1 and TRBJ2-7, with 14 bases matching TRBD2. V lost 6 bases, J lost 2 bases, and 12 bases stayed unmatched. The germline CDR1 and CDR2 sequences are DFQATT and SNEGSKA (reference sequence). CDR3 length equals 17 residues. This CDR3 reads CSAPYGLAGGPPYEQYF. The DNA of the CDR3 is TGCAGTGCCCCTTACGGACTAGCGGGAGGTCCCCCCTACGAGCAGTACTTC.